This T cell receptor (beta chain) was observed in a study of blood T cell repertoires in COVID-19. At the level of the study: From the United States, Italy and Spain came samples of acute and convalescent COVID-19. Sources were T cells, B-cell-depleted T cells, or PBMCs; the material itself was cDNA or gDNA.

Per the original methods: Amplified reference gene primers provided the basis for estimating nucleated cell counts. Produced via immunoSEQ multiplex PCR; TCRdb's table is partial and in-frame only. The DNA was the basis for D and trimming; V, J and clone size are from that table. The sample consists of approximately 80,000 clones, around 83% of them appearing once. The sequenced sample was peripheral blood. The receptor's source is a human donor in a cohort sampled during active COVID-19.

The DNA for the CDR3 is TGTGCCAGTAGTATATCCGGGACATCGGGAAACATTCAGTACTTC. Encoded protein: CASSISGTSGNIQYF. The rearrangement joins TRBV19 to TRBJ2-4; possibly TRBD1 for D (6 bases). Trimming removed 2 bases from V and 6 bases from J, with 14 bases in between. Germline assignment: CDR1 LNHDA and CDR2 SQIVND (reference sequence). The CDR3 covers 15 residues.